Shown below are 2 T cell receptor beta chains from a single sample sequenced in a study of T cell clonality in common variable immunodeficiency. The study, taken as a whole, reports: Fewer deletions and N-nucleotide insertions were reportedly seen in common variable immunodeficiency TCR beta sequences.

These receptors' antigens are unknown. Profiling relied on immunoSEQ multiplex PCR, and the TCRdb table lists in-frame clones only, not all of them. The sample offers fewer than 35,000 clones and no singletons, the top ten holding 5% to 7%. Sequenced input: peripheral blood mononuclear cells. The receptors derive from a human donor with common variable immunodeficiency.

This clone has ten or more counts. From the germline J gene comes the end of the CDR3, since the read stops 3 residues before it. The chain employs TRBV5-1 and TRBJ1-4, with 8 bases fitting TRBD1. Trimming at V came to 6 bases and at J to 6 bases, leaving 10 bases not matched to a gene. Germline V gene sequence: CDR1 SGHRS, CDR2 YFSETQ. This CDR3 region has 15 residues. The CDR3 reads CASMGSTGGDEKLFF. The covered CDR3 bases are TGCGCCAGCATGGGGTCTACAGGGGGGGATGAAAAA.

This clone was picked up many times. The CDR3 goes on 3 residues after the read ends, and that part is filled in from the germline J gene. The gene calls are TRBV12-3 or TRBV12-4 and TRBJ1-1; D perhaps matches TRBD1 (5 bases). V shed 0 bases and J shed 1 base, with 6 bases lying between them. CDR3 length: 14 amino acids. This CDR3 reads CASSLAGGNTEAFF. The sequenced CDR3 bases are TGTGCCAGCAGTTTAGCGGGGGGGAACACTGAA.